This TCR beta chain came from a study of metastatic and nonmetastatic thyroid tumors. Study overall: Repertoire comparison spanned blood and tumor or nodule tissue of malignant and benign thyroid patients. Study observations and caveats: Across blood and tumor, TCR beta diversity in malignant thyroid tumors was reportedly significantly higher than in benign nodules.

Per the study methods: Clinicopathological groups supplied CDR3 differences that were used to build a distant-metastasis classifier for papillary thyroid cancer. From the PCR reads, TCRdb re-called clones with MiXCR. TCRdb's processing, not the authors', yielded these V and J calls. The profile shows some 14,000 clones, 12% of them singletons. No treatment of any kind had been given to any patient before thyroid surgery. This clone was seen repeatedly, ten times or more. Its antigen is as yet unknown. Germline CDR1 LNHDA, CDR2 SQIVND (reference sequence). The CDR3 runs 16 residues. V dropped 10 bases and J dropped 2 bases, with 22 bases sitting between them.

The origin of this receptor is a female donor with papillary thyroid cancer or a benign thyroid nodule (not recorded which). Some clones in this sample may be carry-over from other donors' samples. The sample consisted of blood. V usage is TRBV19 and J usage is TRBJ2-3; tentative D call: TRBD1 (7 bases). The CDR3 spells CATRPRAGGTTDTQYF. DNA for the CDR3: TGTGCCACTCGGCCACGCGCAGGGGGGACCACAGATACGCAGTATTTT.